Given below is one TCR beta chain in context. Its target is not known. These data originate in a study of CD8 T cells in ankylosing spondylitis. The CDR3 length is 13 residues. The V gene end was trimmed by 8 bases and the J gene end by 7 bases; junction bases not matched to a gene: 7. Germline V gene lookup returns CDR1 SNHLY and CDR2 FYNNEI. Study-level results: Seemingly characteristic of ankylosing spondylitis blood was a TCR beta motif consisting of roughly 8 highly homologous variants. Clones linked to disease were reported to show significant enrichment in matched ankylosing spondylitis synovial fluid.

TCRdb passed the 5' RACE reads through MiXCR, listing each CDR3 protein once. The data show fewer than 200,000 distinct CDR3 sequences, 15% to 20% seen once. This clonotype was obtained from a male donor with ankylosing spondylitis or in good health (not recorded which). Sequenced material: blood, either unsorted or a sorted T cell fraction (not recorded which). The V call is TRBV2, the J call TRBJ2-2, with TRBD2 identical over 7 bases. Written as DNA, the CDR3 is TGTGCCAGCGGGCGGGAGAAGTACGGGGAGCTGTTTTTT. Protein sequence: CASGREKYGELFF. Full variable domain (missing parts from reference TRBV2 and TRBJ2-2): EPEVTQTPSHQVTQMGQEVILRCVPISNHLYFYWYRQILGQKVEFLVSFYNNEISEKSEIFDDQFSVERPDGSNFTLKIRSTKLEDSAMYFCASGREKYGELFFGEGSRLTVL.